This T cell receptor (beta chain) was observed in a study of early T cells in non-severe SARS-CoV-2 infection. Study information: Bulk RNA isolated from unsorted whole blood underwent sequencing; chains were not paired.

General study points: The study's VDJdb matching favored anti-spike CD8 responses and missed private and CD4 specificities.

cDNA molecules, individually, were tagged with unique molecular identifiers. TCRdb itself ran the 5' RACE reads through MiXCR, one entry per CDR3 protein. The table includes about 50,000 distinct CDR3 sequences, approximately 8.5% detected once. In the case of this clonotype: Its antigen is not identified.

Germline CDR1 and CDR2: MDHEN and SYDVKM. V was clipped by 2 bases and J by 5 bases; unmatched bases: 6. This CDR3 has 15 residues. The specimen sequenced was whole blood. This chain joins TRBV28 and TRBJ2-7, with TRBD2 matching 10 bases. The receptor's source is an adult who was a healthcare worker with PCR-confirmed SARS-CoV-2 infection or an uninfected control (not recorded which). The DNA of the CDR3 is TGTGCCAGCAGTTTAGCTAGCGGGAGTACTCACGAGCAGTACTTC. Amino acids: CASSLASGSTHEQYF.